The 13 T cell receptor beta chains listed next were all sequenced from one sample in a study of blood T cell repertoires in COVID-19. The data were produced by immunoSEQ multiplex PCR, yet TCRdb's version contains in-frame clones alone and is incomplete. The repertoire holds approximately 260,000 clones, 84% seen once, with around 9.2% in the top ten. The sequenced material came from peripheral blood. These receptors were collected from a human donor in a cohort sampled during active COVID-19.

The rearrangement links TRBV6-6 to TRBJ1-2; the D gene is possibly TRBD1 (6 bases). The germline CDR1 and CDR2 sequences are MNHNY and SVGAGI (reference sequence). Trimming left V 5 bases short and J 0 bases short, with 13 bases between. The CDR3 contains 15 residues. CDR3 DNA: TGTGCCAGCAGTAGTGACAGGCAAGCTAACTATGGCTACACCTTC. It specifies CASSSDRQANYGYTF.

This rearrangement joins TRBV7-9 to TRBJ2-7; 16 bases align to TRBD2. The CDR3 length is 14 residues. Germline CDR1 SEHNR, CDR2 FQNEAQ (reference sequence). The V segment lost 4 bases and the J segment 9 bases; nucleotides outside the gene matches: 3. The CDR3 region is CASSWGLAGGWQYF. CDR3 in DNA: TGTGCCAGCAGCTGGGGACTAGCGGGAGGGTGGCAGTACTTC.

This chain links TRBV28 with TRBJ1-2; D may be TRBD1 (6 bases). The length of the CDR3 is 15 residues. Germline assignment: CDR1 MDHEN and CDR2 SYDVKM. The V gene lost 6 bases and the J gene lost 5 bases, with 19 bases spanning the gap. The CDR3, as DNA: TGTGCCAGCAGCCAAGGCCCAGGGGAACTATATGGCTACACCTTC. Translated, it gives CASSQGPGELYGYTF.

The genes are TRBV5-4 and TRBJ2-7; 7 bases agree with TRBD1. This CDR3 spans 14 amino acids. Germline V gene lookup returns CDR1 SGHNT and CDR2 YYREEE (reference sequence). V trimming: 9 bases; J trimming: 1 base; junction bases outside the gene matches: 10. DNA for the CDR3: TGTGCCACCCAAAACAGGGGTGCTTCCTACGAGCAGTACTTC. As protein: CATQNRGASYEQYF.

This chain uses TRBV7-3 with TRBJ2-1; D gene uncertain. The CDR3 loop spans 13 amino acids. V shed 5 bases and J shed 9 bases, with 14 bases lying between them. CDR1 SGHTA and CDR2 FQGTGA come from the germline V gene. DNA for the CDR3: TGTGCCAGCAGCCAAAATACTCGGAGTGAGCAGTTCTTC. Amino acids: CASSQNTRSEQFF.

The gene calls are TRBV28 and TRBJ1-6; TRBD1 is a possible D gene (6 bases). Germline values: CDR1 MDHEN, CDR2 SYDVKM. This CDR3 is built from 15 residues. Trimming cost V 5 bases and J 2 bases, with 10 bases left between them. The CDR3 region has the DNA TGTGCCAGCAGTCAAGACAGGACCTATAATTCACCCCTCCACTTT. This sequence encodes CASSQDRTYNSPLHF.

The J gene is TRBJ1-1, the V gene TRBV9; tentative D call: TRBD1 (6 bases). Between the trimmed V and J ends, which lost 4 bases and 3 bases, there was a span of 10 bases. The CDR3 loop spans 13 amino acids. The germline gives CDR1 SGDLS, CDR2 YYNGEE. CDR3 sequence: CASSTGLDTEAFF. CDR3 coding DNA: TGTGCCAGCAGCACAGGGTTGGACACTGAAGCTTTCTTT.

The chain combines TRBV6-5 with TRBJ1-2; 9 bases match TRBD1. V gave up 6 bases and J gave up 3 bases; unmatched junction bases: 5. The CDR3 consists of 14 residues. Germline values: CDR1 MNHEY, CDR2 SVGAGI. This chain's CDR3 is CASRLQGADYGYTF. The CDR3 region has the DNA TGTGCCAGCAGACTACAGGGGGCAGACTATGGCTACACCTTC.

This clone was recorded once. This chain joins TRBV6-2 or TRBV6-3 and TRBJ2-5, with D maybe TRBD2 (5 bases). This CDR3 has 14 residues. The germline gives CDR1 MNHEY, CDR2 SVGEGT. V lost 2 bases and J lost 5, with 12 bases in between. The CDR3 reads CASSYQLRRETQYF. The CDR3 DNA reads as TGTGCCAGCAGTTACCAGTTGCGGAGGGAGACCCAGTACTTC.

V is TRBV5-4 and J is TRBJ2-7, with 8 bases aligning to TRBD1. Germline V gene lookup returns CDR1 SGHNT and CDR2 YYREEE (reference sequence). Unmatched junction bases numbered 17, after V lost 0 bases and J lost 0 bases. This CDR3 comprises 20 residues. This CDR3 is CASSLALKAGGSVSSYEQYF. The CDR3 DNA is TGTGCCAGCAGCTTGGCCTTAAAAGCAGGGGGCTCGGTGAGCTCCTACGAGCAGTACTTC.

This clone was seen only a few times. The CDR3 region is CASSQLRENTEAFF. The CDR3 region has the DNA TGTGCCAGCAGCCAATTGCGGGAAAACACTGAAGCTTTCTTT. V gene TRBV3-1 (or the pseudogene TRBV3-2) combines with J gene TRBJ1-1; D ambiguous. Germline V lookup: CDR1 LGHDT, CDR2 YNNKEL (reference sequence). The V end was cut by 2 bases, the J end by 2 bases, with 9 bases between. The CDR3 extends over 14 amino acids.

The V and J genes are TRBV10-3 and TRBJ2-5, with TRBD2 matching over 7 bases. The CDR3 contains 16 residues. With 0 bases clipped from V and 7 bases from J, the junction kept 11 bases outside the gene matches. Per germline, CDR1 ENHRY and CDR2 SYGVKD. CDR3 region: CAISESFLGLEGTQYF. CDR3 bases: TGTGCCATCAGTGAGTCGTTTCTCGGACTAGAGGGGACCCAGTACTTC.

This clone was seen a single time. CDR3 sequence reads: CAAHGEGGPAEAFF. The CDR3 nucleotides read TGTGCCGCGCACGGGGAGGGGGGGCCGGCTGAAGCTTTCTTT. The rearrangement uses TRBV10-3 and TRBJ1-1; tentative D call: TRBD1 (6 bases). V was pared by 11 bases and J by 6 bases, with 22 bases between. Germline V CDR1 and CDR2: ENHRY, SYGVKD. There are 14 residues in the CDR3.